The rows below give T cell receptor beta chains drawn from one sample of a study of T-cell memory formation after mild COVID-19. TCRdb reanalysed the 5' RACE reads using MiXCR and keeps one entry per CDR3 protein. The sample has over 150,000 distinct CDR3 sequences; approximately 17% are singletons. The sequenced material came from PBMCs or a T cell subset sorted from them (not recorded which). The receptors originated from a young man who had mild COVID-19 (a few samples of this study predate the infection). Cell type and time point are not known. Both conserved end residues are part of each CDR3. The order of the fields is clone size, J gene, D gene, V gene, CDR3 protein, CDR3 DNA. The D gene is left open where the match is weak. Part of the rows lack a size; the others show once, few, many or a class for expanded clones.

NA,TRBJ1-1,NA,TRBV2,CASRTQGTEAFF,TGTGCCAGCAGAACGCAGGGGACTGAAGCTTTCTTT
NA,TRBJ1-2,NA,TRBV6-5,CASSYSKLLDYGYTF,TGTGCCAGCAGTTACTCGAAACTATTGGACTATGGCTACACCTTC
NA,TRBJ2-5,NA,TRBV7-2,CASSLGGAVSSQGTQYF,TGTGCCAGCAGCTTAGGAGGGGCAGTGTCGTCCCAGGGGACCCAGTACTTC
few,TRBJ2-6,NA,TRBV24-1,CATSDASGTVGEGANVLTF,TGTGCCACCAGTGATGCATCCGGGACCGTTGGTGAGGGGGCCAACGTCCTGACTTTC
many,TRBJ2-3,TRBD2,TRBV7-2,CASREVDTQYF,TGTGCCAGCCGGGAGGTAGATACGCAGTATTTT
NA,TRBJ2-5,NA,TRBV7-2,CASSPFLGTQYF,TGTGCCAGCAGTCCCTTCCTCGGGACCCAGTACTTC
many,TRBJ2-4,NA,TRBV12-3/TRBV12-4,CASSKNREVYIQYF,TGTGCCAGCAGTAAGAACAGGGAGGTATACATTCAGTACTTC
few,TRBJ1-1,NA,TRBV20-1,CSARVLGAEAFF,TGCAGTGCTAGAGTTTTGGGAGCTGAAGCTTTCTTT
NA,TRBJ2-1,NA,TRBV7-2,CASSPGPSYNEQFF,TGTGCCAGCAGCCCGGGACCATCCTACAATGAGCAGTTCTTC
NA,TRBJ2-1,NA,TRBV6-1,CASSHDLSSYNEQFF,TGTGCCAGCAGTCACGACCTTAGCTCCTACAATGAGCAGTTCTTC
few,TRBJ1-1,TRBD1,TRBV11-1,CASSLGRTGESDTEAFF,TGTGCCAGCAGCTTAGGCAGGACAGGAGAAAGCGACACTGAAGCTTTCTTT
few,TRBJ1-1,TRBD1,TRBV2,CASSGQGAEAFF,TGTGCCAGCAGTGGACAGGGGGCTGAAGCTTTCTTT
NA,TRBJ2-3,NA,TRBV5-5,CASSFESADTQYF,TGTGCCAGCAGCTTCGAATCGGCAGATACGCAGTATTTT
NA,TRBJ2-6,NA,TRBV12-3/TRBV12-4,CASSVQGANVLTF,TGTGCCAGCAGCGTACAGGGGGCCAACGTCCTGACTTTC
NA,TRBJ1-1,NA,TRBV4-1,CASSQAPWQYTEAFF,TGCGCCAGCAGCCAAGCCCCGTGGCAGTACACTGAAGCTTTCTTT
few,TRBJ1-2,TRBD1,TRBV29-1,CSVDVGTGTIYGYTF,TGCAGCGTTGATGTGGGGACAGGGACAATCTATGGCTACACCTTC
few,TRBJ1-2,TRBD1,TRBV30,CAWDPGQGLYGYTF,TGTGCCTGGGATCCGGGACAGGGACTCTATGGCTACACCTTC
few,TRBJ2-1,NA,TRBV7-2,CASSLSSELEQFF,TGTGCCAGCAGCTTAAGTTCCGAGCTTGAGCAGTTCTTC
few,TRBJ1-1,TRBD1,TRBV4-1,CASSQVGQGRNTEAFF,TGCGCCAGCAGCCAAGTAGGACAGGGTCGGAACACTGAAGCTTTCTTT
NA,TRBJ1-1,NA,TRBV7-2,CASSMRTEAFF,TGTGCCAGCAGCATGAGGACTGAAGCTTTCTTT
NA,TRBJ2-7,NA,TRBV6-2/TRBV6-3,CASSYSYGPPSGEQYF,TGTGCCAGCAGTTACTCGTACGGTCCCCCATCCGGCGAGCAGTACTTC
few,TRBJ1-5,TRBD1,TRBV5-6,CASSSLQSGGQPQHF,TGTGCCAGCAGCTCATTACAATCAGGGGGCCAGCCCCAGCATTTT
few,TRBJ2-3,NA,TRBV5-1,CATKSFSSTDTQYF,TGCGCCACCAAAAGTTTTTCTAGCACAGATACGCAGTATTTT
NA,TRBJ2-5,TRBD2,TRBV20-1,CSAALEAAGDETQYF,TGCAGTGCTGCCCTGGAGGCGGCGGGGGACGAGACCCAGTACTTC
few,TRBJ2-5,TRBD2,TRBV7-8,CASSLGTSGGKSHF,TGTGCCAGCAGCTTAGGGACTAGCGGAGGGAAGTCGCACTTC
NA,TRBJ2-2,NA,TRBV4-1,CASSQEGWANTGELFF,TGCGCCAGCAGCCAAGAAGGATGGGCGAACACCGGGGAGCTGTTTTTT
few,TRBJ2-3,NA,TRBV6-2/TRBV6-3,CASIGDTDTQYF,TGTGCCAGCATCGGCGACACAGATACGCAGTATTTT
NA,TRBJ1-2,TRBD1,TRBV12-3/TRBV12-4,CASSSPEGALYGYTF,TGTGCCAGCAGTTCCCCAGAGGGGGCCCTCTATGGCTACACCTTC
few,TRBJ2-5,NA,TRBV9,CASSVGLSQETQYF,TGTGCCAGCAGCGTAGGACTTTCCCAAGAGACCCAGTACTTC
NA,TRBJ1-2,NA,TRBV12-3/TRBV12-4,CASSPQGSGYTF,TGTGCCAGCAGTCCACAGGGTAGTGGCTACACCTTC
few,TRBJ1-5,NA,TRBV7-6,CASSLNQVQPQHF,TGTGCCAGCAGCTTAAATCAGGTTCAGCCCCAGCATTTT
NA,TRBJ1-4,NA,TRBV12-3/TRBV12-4,CASSLAPEVKLFF,TGTGCCAGCAGTTTAGCGCCAGAAGTGAAACTGTTTTTT
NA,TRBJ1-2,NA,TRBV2,CASSERSGPFGYTF,TGTGCCAGCAGTGAACGTTCGGGGCCTTTTGGCTACACCTTC
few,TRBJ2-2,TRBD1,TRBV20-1,CSATFRDRGWNTGELFF,TGCAGTGCTACCTTCCGGGACAGGGGGTGGAACACCGGGGAGCTGTTTTTT
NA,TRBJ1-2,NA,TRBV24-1,CATSLEGDYGYTF,TGTGCCACCAGTTTGGAGGGGGACTATGGCTACACCTTC
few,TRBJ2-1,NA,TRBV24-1,CATSDSGRGNNEQFF,TGTGCCACCAGTGATAGTGGACGGGGGAACAATGAGCAGTTCTTC
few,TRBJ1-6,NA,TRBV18,CASSGESDNSPLHF,TGTGCCAGCTCGGGGGAGTCAGATAATTCACCCCTCCACTTT
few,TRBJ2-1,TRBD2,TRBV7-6,CASSLVAGGYNEQFF,TGTGCCAGCAGCTTAGTAGCGGGGGGTTACAATGAGCAGTTCTTC
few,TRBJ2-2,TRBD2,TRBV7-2,CASLGLASYTGELFF,TGTGCCAGTTTGGGACTAGCTTCATACACCGGGGAGCTGTTTTTT
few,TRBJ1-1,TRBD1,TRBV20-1,CSATGTGGRGGTEAFF,TGCAGTGCTACAGGGACAGGGGGCCGGGGAGGCACTGAAGCTTTCTTT
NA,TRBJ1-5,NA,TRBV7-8,CASSTGRGFQPQHF,TGTGCCAGCAGTACGGGTCGGGGGTTCCAGCCCCAGCATTTT
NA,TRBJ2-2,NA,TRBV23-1,CASSQGRSYTGELFF,TGCGCCAGCAGTCAAGGCAGGAGTTACACCGGGGAGCTGTTTTTT
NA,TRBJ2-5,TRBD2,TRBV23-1,CASSRPKADLAGGQETQYF,TGCGCCAGCAGTCGACCAAAAGCGGACTTAGCGGGGGGCCAAGAGACCCAGTACTTC
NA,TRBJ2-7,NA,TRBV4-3,CASSQDRKGWHEQYF,TGCGCCAGCAGCCAAGATCGGAAAGGGTGGCACGAGCAGTACTTC
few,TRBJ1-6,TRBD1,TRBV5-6,CASSLERGTGGAYSPLHF,TGTGCCAGCAGCTTGGAGCGGGGGACAGGGGGAGCTTATTCACCCCTCCACTTT